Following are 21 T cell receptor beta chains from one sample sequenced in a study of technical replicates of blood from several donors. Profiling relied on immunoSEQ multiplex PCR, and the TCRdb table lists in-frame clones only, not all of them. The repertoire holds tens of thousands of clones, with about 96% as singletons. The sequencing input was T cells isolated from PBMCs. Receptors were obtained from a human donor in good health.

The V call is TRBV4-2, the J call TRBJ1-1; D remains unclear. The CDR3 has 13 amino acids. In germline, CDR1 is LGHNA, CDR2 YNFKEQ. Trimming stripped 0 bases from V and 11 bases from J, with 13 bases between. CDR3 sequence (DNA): TGTGCCAGCAGCCAAGATGCGCCGATCGGGGCTTTCTTT. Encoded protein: CASSQDAPIGAFF.

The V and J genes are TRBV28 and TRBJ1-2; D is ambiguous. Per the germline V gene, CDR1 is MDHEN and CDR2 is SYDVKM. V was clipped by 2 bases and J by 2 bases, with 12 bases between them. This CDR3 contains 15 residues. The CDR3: CASSLTDFTNYGYTF. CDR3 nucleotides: TGTGCCAGCAGTTTAACGGACTTCACCAACTATGGCTACACCTTC.

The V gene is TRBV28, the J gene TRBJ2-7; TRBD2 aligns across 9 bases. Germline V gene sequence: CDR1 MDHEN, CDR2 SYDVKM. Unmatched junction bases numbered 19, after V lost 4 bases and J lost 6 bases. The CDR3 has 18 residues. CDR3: CASSSPGERGRASPEQYF. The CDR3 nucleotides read TGTGCCAGCAGTTCTCCCGGAGAGCGCGGGAGGGCCAGCCCCGAGCAGTACTTC.

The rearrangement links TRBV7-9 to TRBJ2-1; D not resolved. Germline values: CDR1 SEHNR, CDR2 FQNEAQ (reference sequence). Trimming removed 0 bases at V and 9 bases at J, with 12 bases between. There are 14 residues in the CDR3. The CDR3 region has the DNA TGTGCCAGCAGCTTAGCAAGAGCTTCCGTTGAGCAGTTCTTC. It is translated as CASSLARASVEQFF.

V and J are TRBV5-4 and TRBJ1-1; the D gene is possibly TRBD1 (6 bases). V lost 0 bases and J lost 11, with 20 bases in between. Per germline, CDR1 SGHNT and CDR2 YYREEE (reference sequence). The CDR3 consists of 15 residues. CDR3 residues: CASSLALDVTRGAFF. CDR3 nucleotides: TGTGCCAGCAGCTTGGCACTCGACGTAACAAGGGGGGCTTTCTTT.

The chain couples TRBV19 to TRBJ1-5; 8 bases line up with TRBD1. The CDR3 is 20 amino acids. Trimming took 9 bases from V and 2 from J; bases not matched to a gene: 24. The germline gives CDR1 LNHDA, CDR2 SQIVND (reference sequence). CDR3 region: CASLGAGTGDSRRGNQPQHF. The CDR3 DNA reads TGTGCCAGCCTGGGAGCAGGGACAGGAGACTCGAGGCGGGGCAATCAGCCCCAGCATTTT.

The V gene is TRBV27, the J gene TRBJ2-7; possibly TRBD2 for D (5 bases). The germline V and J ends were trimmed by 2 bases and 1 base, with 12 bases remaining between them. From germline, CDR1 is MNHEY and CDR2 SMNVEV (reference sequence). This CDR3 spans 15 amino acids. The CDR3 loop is CASSLGGRYSYEQYF. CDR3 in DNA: TGTGCCAGCAGTTTAGGCGGGCGTTATTCCTACGAGCAGTACTTC.

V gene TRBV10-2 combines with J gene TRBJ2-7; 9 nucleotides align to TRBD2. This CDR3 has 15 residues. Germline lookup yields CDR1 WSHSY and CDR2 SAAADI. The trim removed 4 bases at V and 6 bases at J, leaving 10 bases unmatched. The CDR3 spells CASSVRSGSVGEQYF. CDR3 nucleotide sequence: TGCGCCAGCAGTGTTCGTAGCGGGAGTGTAGGCGAGCAGTACTTC.

CDR3 sequence reads: CASGLAPGGRRTDTQYF. The DNA for the CDR3 is TGTGCTAGTGGTTTGGCCCCTGGCGGGAGGCGGACAGATACGCAGTATTTT. The chain links TRBV12-5 to TRBJ2-3; the match to TRBD2 covers 8 bases. CDR1 and CDR2 from the germline V gene are LGHNT and FRNRAP. There are 17 residues in the CDR3. Trimming took 1 base from V and 3 from J; bases not matched to a gene: 9.

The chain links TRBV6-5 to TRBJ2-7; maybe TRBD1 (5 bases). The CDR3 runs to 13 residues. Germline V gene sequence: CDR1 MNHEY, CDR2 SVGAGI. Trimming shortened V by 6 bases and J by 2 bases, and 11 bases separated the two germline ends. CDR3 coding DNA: TGTGCCAGCAGGCCGCAGGGTCCCTACGAGCAGTACTTC. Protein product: CASRPQGPYEQYF.

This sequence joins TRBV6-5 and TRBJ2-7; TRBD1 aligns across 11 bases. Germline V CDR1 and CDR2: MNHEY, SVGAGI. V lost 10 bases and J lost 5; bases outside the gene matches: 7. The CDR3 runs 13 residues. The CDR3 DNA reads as TGTGCCACCTCGGACAGGGGGCGAGACGAGCAGTACTTC. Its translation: CATSDRGRDEQYF.

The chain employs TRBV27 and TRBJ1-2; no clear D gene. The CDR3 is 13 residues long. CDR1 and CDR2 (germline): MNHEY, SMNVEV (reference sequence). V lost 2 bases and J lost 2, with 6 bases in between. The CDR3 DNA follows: TGTGCCAGCAGTTTAGACGGGAACTATGGCTACACCTTC. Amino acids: CASSLDGNYGYTF.

CDR3 protein: CASSEKGDNTGELFF. The CDR3 DNA reads TGTGCCAGCAGTGAAAAGGGGGACAACACCGGGGAGCTGTTTTTT. The V call is TRBV6-1, the J call TRBJ2-2; perhaps TRBD1 as D (6 bases). V shed 2 bases and J shed 2 bases, with 9 bases lying between them. This CDR3 has 15 residues. The germline CDR1 and CDR2 sequences are MNHNS and SASEGT.

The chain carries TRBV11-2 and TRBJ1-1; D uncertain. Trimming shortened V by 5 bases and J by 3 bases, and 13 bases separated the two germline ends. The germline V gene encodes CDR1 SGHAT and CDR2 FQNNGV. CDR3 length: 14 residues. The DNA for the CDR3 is TGTGCCAGCAGCCCCCCGGGGTTTTACACTGAAGCTTTCTTT. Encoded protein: CASSPPGFYTEAFF.

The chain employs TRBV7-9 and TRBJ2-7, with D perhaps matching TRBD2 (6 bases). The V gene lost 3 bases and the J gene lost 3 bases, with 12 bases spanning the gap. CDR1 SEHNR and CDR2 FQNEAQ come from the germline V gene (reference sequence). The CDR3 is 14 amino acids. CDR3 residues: CASSFPGVYYEQYF. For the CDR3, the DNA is TGTGCCAGCAGCTTTCCGGGAGTTTACTACGAGCAGTACTTC.

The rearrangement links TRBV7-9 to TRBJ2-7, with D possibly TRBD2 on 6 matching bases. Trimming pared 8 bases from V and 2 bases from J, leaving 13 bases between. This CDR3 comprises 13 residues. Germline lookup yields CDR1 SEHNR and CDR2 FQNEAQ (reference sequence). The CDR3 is CASVRGNAYEQYF. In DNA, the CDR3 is TGTGCCAGCGTCCGGGGGAATGCCTACGAGCAGTACTTC.

The CDR3 DNA follows: TGTGCCAGCTCAACGGACAGGGGAGGCGGAACCGGGGAGCTGTTTTTT. It yields the protein CASSTDRGGGTGELFF. This chain uses TRBV18 with TRBJ2-2; 9 bases are a match to TRBD1. The CDR3 consists of 16 residues. Germline V lookup: CDR1 KGHSH, CDR2 LQKENI. The J segment lost 5 bases and the V segment lost 5 bases, leaving 9 bases of the junction unmatched.

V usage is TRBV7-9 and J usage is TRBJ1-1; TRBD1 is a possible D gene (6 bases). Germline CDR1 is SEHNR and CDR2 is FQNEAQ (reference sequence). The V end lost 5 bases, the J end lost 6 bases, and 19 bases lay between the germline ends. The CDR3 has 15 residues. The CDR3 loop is CASSHSAQGYSEAFF. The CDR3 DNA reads TGTGCCAGCAGCCACTCCGCACAGGGCTACTCTGAAGCTTTCTTT. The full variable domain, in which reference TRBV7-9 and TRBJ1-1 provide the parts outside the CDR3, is DTGVSQNPRHKITKRGQNVTFRCDPISEHNRLYWYRQTLGQGPEFLTYFQNEAQLEKSRLLSDRFSAERPKGSFSTLEIQRTEQGDSAMYLCASSHSAQGYSEAFFGQGTRLTVV.

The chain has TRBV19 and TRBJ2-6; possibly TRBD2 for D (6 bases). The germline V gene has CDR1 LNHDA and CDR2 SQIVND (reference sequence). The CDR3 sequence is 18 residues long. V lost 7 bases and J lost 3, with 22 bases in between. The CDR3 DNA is TGTGCCAGTATTCCGGGGGACGCCCTAAGGGATGGGGCCAACGTCCTGACTTTC. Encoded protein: CASIPGDALRDGANVLTF.

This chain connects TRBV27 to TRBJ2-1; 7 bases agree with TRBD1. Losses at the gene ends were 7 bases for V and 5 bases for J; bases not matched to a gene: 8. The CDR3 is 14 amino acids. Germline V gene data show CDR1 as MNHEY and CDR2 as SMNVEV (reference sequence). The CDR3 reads CASKNRGPNNEQFF. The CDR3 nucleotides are TGTGCCAGCAAAAACAGGGGCCCCAACAATGAGCAGTTCTTC.

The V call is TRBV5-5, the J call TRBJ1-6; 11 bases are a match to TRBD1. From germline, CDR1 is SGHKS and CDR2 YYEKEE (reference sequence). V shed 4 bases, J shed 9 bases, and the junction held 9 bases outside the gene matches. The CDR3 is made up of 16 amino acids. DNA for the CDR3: TGTGCCAGCAGCGTCGACCCGGGACAGGGGGTTTCACCCCTCCACTTT. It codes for CASSVDPGQGVSPLHF.